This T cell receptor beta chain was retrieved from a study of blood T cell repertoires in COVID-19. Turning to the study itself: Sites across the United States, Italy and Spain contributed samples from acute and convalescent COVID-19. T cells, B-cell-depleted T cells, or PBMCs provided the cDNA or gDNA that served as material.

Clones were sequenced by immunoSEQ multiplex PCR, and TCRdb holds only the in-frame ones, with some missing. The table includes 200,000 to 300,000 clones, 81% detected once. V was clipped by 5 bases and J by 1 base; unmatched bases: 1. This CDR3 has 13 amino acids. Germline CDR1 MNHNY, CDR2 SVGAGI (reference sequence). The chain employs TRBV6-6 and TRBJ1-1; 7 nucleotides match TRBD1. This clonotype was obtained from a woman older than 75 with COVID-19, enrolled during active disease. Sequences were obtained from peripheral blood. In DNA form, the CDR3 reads TGTGCCAGCAGTGACAGGGCGAACACTGAAGCTTTCTTT. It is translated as CASSDRANTEAFF.